This TCR beta chain was found in a study of PD-L1 blockade in urothelial cancer. Study context: Patients' atezolizumab regimen, 1,200 mg intravenously every 3 weeks, began around 2014. Analyzed time points were 3 weeks (second dose) and 6 weeks after therapy began.

The CDR3 runs to 15 residues. Trimming removed 4 bases from V and 5 bases from J; junction bases left unmatched: 9. Germline assignment: CDR1 MNHEY and CDR2 SMNVEV (reference sequence). TCRdb keeps only in-frame clones here, not all; method: immunoSEQ multiplex PCR. This table holds 25,000 to 35,000 clones, about 89% found once. As concerns this clone: The antigen remains undetermined.

The study, taken as a whole, reports: Enhanced expansion of tumor-associated blood clones at 3 weeks characterized durable-benefit patients.

The clonotype comes from a man aged 45-65 years with urothelial cancer. Sequences were derived from PBMCs, sampled around atezolizumab (anti-PD-L1) treatment. This chain uses TRBV27 with TRBJ2-7; 9 bases map to TRBD2. CDR3 DNA: TGTGCCAGCAGTTCGATAGCGGGAGTGGCCCACGAGCAGTACTTC. It is translated as CASSSIAGVAHEQYF.